Presented here are 8 T cell receptor beta chains from one specimen sequenced in a study of T cell responses to AZD1222 COVID-19 vaccine. Libraries were prepared by immunoSEQ multiplex PCR; TCRdb keeps only in-frame clonotypes and omits some of them. The sample holds about 84,000 clones; around 85% are singletons and the top ten take about 9.9%. The sample consisted of peripheral blood, taken 28 days after the second AZD1222 dose. Receptors were obtained from an adult who received the AZD1222 COVID-19 vaccine.

Turning to this clone: A read error may account for a junction end that differs from germline. V is TRBV5-1 and J is TRBJ1-3; D unclear. Germline CDR1 SGHRS, CDR2 YFSETQ. The CDR3 is 15 amino acids. The CDR3 coding sequence is TGCGCCAGCAGCTTGGGAGCGGTAACTGGGAACACCATATATTTT. Amino acid sequence: CASSLGAVTGNTIYF.

The chain carries TRBV29-1 and TRBJ2-7; tentatively, D is TRBD1 or TRBD2 (7 bases each). This CDR3 has 11 amino acids. V lost 7 bases and J 6 bases, leaving 13 bases between the germline ends. Germline values: CDR1 SQVTM, CDR2 ANQGSEA. In DNA form, the CDR3 reads TGCAGCGCAGGGGGGGGTTTCGAGCAGTACTTC. The encoded protein is CSAGGGFEQYF.

The rearrangement joins TRBV19 to TRBJ2-7; 8 bases line up with TRBD1. The CDR3 length is 14 residues. The V segment lost 10 bases and the J segment 6 bases; nucleotides outside the gene matches: 14. Germline assignment: CDR1 LNHDA and CDR2 SQIVND (reference sequence). The CDR3 is CAKLPGQVPCEQYF. CDR3 coding DNA: TGTGCCAAACTACCGGGACAGGTTCCCTGCGAGCAGTACTTC.

The chain couples TRBV9 to TRBJ2-7; 9 nucleotides line up with TRBD1. V was clipped by 4 bases and J by 3 bases; unmatched bases: 8. There are 15 residues in the CDR3. CDR1 SGDLS and CDR2 YYNGEE come from the germline V gene. CDR3 amino acids: CASSSWGTGIYEQYF. The CDR3, as DNA: TGTGCCAGCAGCTCCTGGGGGACAGGGATCTACGAGCAGTACTTC. Based on the CDR3 plus reference TRBV9 and TRBJ2-7, the full variable domain is DSGVTQTPKHLITATGQRVTLRCSPRSGDLSVYWYQQSLDQGLQFLIQYYNGEERAKGNILERFSAQQFPDLHSELNLSSLELGDSALYFCASSSWGTGIYEQYFGPGTRLTVT.

This rearrangement joins TRBV4-1 to TRBJ1-3; D is possibly TRBD1 (6 bases). From germline, CDR1 is MGHRA and CDR2 YSYEKL. The ends were cut back, 1 base at V and 4 bases at J, with 11 bases in the middle. CDR3 length: 15 residues. CDR3 nucleotides: TGCGCCAGCAGCCAAGCCCGACAGGCCGGAAACACCATATATTTT. This translates into CASSQARQAGNTIYF.

This clone was seen just once. The chain joins TRBV5-5 to TRBJ2-1; 8 bases line up with TRBD1. In germline, CDR1 is SGHKS, CDR2 YYEKEE (reference sequence). V lost 5 bases to trimming and J lost 0 bases; unmatched junction nucleotides: 10. The CDR3 covers 17 residues. CDR3 residues: CASSPPPGQVSYNEQFF. As DNA, the CDR3 is TGTGCCAGCAGTCCCCCGCCGGGACAGGTCTCCTACAATGAGCAGTTCTTC.

The rearrangement uses TRBV6-5 and TRBJ1-2; D not resolved. Per the germline V gene, CDR1 is MNHEY and CDR2 is SVGAGI. This CDR3 has 13 residues. V dropped 6 bases and J dropped 2 bases, with 10 bases sitting between them. The CDR3 is CASSETSNYGYTF. In DNA form, the CDR3 reads TGTGCCAGCAGCGAGACATCGAACTATGGCTACACCTTC.

This CDR3 is CASSPDYAGLQPQHF. The CDR3 DNA follows: TGTGCCAGCTCACCCGATTATGCCGGGCTGCAGCCCCAGCATTTT. The gene calls are TRBV18 and TRBJ1-5; D is unclear. CDR3 length: 15 amino acids. V was pared by 3 bases and J by 7 bases, with 16 bases between. Looked up from germline, CDR1 is KGHSH and CDR2 is LQKENI. Full variable domain (missing parts from reference TRBV18 and TRBJ1-5): NAGVMQNPRHLVRRRGQEARLRCSPMKGHSHVYWYRQLPEEGLKFMVYLQKENIIDESGMPKERFSAEFPKEGPSILRIQQVVRGDSAAYFCASSPDYAGLQPQHFGDGTRLSIL.